The 17 T cell receptor beta chains in this list originate from one sample, sequenced in a study of shared clonotypes between healthy human individuals. Profiling relied on immunoSEQ multiplex PCR, and the TCRdb table lists in-frame clones only, not all of them. The table records a few million clones, roughly 95% of them present only once. In the naive CD8 group, cells lacked CD45RO and were positively selected for CCR7, so terminally differentiated effector memory CD45RA+ cells were left out. Sequenced sample: naive CD8+ T cells from PBMCs. These receptors were taken from a young man in good health. Some clones in this sample may be carry-over from other donors' samples.

Of note for this clone: Other DNA sequences from this sample encode an identical CDR3 as well. This chain uses TRBV9 with TRBJ1-3, with no clear D. V dropped 3 bases and J dropped 0 bases, with 7 bases sitting between them. Per the germline V gene, CDR1 is SGDLS and CDR2 is YYNGEE. The CDR3 length is 14 residues. The CDR3 region is CASSGRFSGNTIYF. For the CDR3, the DNA is TGTGCCAGCAGCGGGAGGTTCTCTGGAAACACCATATATTTT.

The chain joins TRBV4-1 to TRBJ1-1; tentatively, D is TRBD1 (6 bases). The CDR3 spans 16 residues. CDR1 is MGHRA, CDR2 YSYEKL, per germline. V was shortened by 2 bases and J by 1 base, with 14 bases between the two germline ends. CDR3 in amino acids: CASSQQLGQWNTEAFF. CDR3 nucleotides: TGCGCCAGCAGCCAACAACTCGGACAGTGGAACACTGAAGCTTTCTTT.

V gene TRBV28 combines with J gene TRBJ2-7; 7 bases agree with TRBD2. V was clipped by 9 bases and J by 3 bases; unmatched bases: 11. Germline lookup yields CDR1 MDHEN and CDR2 SYDVKM. This CDR3 comprises 14 residues. CDR3 nucleotide sequence: TGTGCCAGTAGGCAGCAGGGCGGGGGCTACGAGCAGTACTTC. Protein: CASRQQGGGYEQYF.

This sequence joins TRBV18 and TRBJ2-5; D unclear. The CDR3 covers 15 residues. In germline, CDR1 is KGHSH, CDR2 LQKENI. V shed 0 bases and J shed 2 bases, with 10 bases lying between them. Written as DNA, the CDR3 is TGTGCCAGCTCACCACCAACCGAGAAACAAGAGACCCAGTACTTC. Protein sequence: CASSPPTEKQETQYF.

The V gene is TRBV27, the J gene TRBJ2-1; TRBD2 matches at 8 bases. V shed 1 base and J 8 bases; nucleotides not matched to a gene: 16. This CDR3 comprises 18 residues. The V gene's germline CDR1 is MNHEY and CDR2 SMNVEV (reference sequence). As DNA, the CDR3 is TGTGCCAGCAGTTTATTTGTCGGGACTAGAGTGGGTGCCGATGAGCAGTTCTTC. It yields the protein CASSLFVGTRVGADEQFF.

The rearrangement uses TRBV4-1 and TRBJ1-1; D gene unclear. Germline V lookup: CDR1 MGHRA, CDR2 YSYEKL. The V end was cut by 2 bases, the J end by 3 bases, with 25 bases between. This CDR3 comprises 19 residues. CDR3 DNA: TGCGCCAGCAGCCAACACCTGGAAGAATCAACCCCCGGGGACACTGAAGCTTTCTTT. It is translated as CASSQHLEESTPGDTEAFF.

There are a few counts of this clone. Other nucleotide sequences in the sample specify the same CDR3. The chain links TRBV7-6 to TRBJ2-7; 7 bases agree with TRBD2. Germline V CDR1 and CDR2: SGHVS, FNYEAQ. This CDR3 region has 13 residues. V trimming: 0 bases; J trimming: 7 bases; junction bases outside the gene matches: 3. The CDR3 DNA sequence: TGTGCCAGCAGCTTAGCGGGAGGGCGGGAGCAGTACTTC. Its protein is CASSLAGGREQYF. Complete variable domain (other parts from reference TRBV7-6 and TRBJ2-7): GAGVSQSPRYKVTKRGQDVALRCDPISGHVSLYWYRQALGQGPEFLTYFNYEAQQDKSGLPNDRFSAERPEGSISTLTIQRTEQRDSAMYRCASSLAGGREQYFGPGTRLTVT.

About this clone: The same CDR3 can be traced to other DNA sequences in this sample. V gene TRBV19 combines with J gene TRBJ1-1; D is uncertain. The CDR3 is 11 amino acids. The germline CDR1 and CDR2 sequences are LNHDA and SQIVND (reference sequence). V shed 6 bases and J shed 1 base, with 3 bases lying between them. The CDR3 sequence is CASRENTEAFF. CDR3 in DNA: TGTGCCAGTAGGGAGAACACTGAAGCTTTCTTT.

The chain uses TRBV7-9 and TRBJ2-5; TRBD2 might be the D (5 bases). This CDR3 region has 15 residues. CDR1 is SEHNR and CDR2 is FQNEAQ in the germline V gene (reference sequence). The V end lost 1 base, the J end lost 5 bases, and 14 bases lay between the germline ends. CDR3 amino acids: CASSLGGEVGETQYF. The CDR3 bases are TGTGCCAGCAGCTTAGGGGGAGAAGTAGGTGAGACCCAGTACTTC. The variable domain in full, completed from reference TRBV7-9 and TRBJ2-5, reads DTGVSQNPRHKITKRGQNVTFRCDPISEHNRLYWYRQTLGQGPEFLTYFQNEAQLEKSRLLSDRFSAERPKGSFSTLEIQRTEQGDSAMYLCASSLGGEVGETQYFGPGTRLLVL.

The V and J genes are TRBV7-9 and TRBJ2-3; D ambiguous. The CDR3 extends over 17 amino acids. CDR1 is SEHNR, CDR2 FQNEAQ, per germline (reference sequence). V lost 5 bases to trimming and J lost 7 bases, with 25 bases between them. CDR3 sequence: CASSPRLSGQITHTQYF. As DNA, the CDR3 is TGTGCCAGCAGCCCAAGGTTGTCAGGTCAGATCACTCATACGCAGTATTTT.

This rearrangement joins TRBV4-1 to TRBJ1-1; D is ambiguous. The CDR3 has 16 amino acids. Trimming removed 0 bases at V and 1 base at J, with 12 bases between. Germline V gene lookup returns CDR1 MGHRA and CDR2 YSYEKL. The CDR3 sequence: CASSQEALIPNTEAFF. The CDR3 DNA is TGCGCCAGCAGCCAAGAAGCGCTGATCCCGAACACTGAAGCTTTCTTT.

In the case of this clone: This same CDR3 is encoded by further DNA sequences in the sample. The chain is built from TRBV29-1 and TRBJ2-3; the D gene is possibly TRBD1 (6 bases). Trimming left V 4 bases short and J 1 base short, with 9 bases between. This CDR3 has 13 amino acids. Germline lookup yields CDR1 SQVTM and CDR2 ANQGSEA. The CDR3 here is CSVVPGGTDTQYF. DNA for the CDR3: TGCAGCGTTGTCCCAGGGGGCACAGATACGCAGTATTTT.

The J gene is TRBJ1-4, the V gene TRBV13; D gene uncertain. Germline V gene lookup returns CDR1 PRHDT and CDR2 FYEKMQ (reference sequence). There are 16 residues in the CDR3. The ends were cut back, 5 bases at V and 0 bases at J, with 13 bases in the middle. CDR3 residues: CASSNESAATNEKLFF. The DNA of the CDR3 is TGTGCCAGCAGCAATGAAAGCGCTGCAACTAATGAAAAACTGTTTTTT.

This chain joins TRBV11-3 and TRBJ2-1, with 10 nucleotides matching TRBD2. Losses at the gene ends were 2 bases for V and 4 bases for J; bases not matched to a gene: 2. CDR1 SGHNT and CDR2 YENEEA come from the germline V gene. This CDR3 has 15 amino acids. The CDR3 DNA reads as TGTGCCAGCAGCTTACAGCGGGAGGGGTACAATGAGCAGTTCTTC. It yields the protein CASSLQREGYNEQFF.

This chain links TRBV6-6 with TRBJ2-6; D remains unclear. Trimming left V 0 bases short and J 2 bases short, with 8 bases between. The CDR3 spans 16 residues. Per the germline V gene, CDR1 is MNHNY and CDR2 is SVGAGI (reference sequence). The CDR3 DNA is TGTGCCAGCAGTTACTCTTGGGAAACTGGGGCCAACGTCCTGACTTTC. This sequence encodes CASSYSWETGANVLTF.

The gene calls are TRBV27 and TRBJ2-1; D perhaps matches TRBD2 (6 bases). The V end lost 8 bases, the J end lost 12 bases, and 20 bases lay between the germline ends. This CDR3 region has 13 residues. In germline, CDR1 is MNHEY, CDR2 SMNVEV (reference sequence). The chain's CDR3 is CASGPFAGSGQFF. As DNA, the CDR3 is TGTGCCAGCGGACCTTTCGCGGGGTCGGGGCAGTTCTTC.

V is TRBV28 and J is TRBJ2-1, with 8 bases fitting TRBD2. The CDR3 is 15 residues long. V lost 2 bases, J lost 8 bases, and 8 bases stayed unmatched. CDR1 and CDR2 (germline): MDHEN, SYDVKM. CDR3 coding DNA: TGTGCCAGCAGTTTAGGGAGCGGGAGTGGGGATGAGCAGTTCTTC. Protein sequence: CASSLGSGSGDEQFF. The full variable domain, in which reference TRBV28 and TRBJ2-1 provide the parts outside the CDR3, is DVKVTQSSRYLVKRTGEKVFLECVQDMDHENMFWYRQDPGLGLRLIYFSYDVKMKEKGDIPEGYSVSREKKERFSLILESASTNQTSMYLCASSLGSGSGDEQFFGPGTRLTVL.